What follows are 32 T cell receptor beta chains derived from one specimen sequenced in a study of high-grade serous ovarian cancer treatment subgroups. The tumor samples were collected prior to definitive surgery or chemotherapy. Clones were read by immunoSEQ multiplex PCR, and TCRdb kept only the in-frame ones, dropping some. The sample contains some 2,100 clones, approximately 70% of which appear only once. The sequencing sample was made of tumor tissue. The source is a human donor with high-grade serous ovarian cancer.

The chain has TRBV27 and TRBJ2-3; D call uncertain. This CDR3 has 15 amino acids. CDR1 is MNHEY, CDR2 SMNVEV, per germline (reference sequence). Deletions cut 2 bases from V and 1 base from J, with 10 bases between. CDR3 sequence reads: CASSLIDPRTDTQYF. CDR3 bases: TGTGCCAGCAGTTTAATAGACCCGCGCACAGATACGCAGTATTTT.

CDR3 coding DNA: TGTGCCAGCACACAGGGGCCCCTTACCTACAATGAGCAGTTCTTC. Translating gives CASTQGPLTYNEQFF. The rearrangement uses TRBV2 and TRBJ2-1; 7 positions agree with TRBD1. V dropped 7 bases and J dropped 2; count of bases not matched to a gene: 8. Germline CDR1 reads SNHLY; CDR2 reads FYNNEI. The CDR3 extends over 15 amino acids.

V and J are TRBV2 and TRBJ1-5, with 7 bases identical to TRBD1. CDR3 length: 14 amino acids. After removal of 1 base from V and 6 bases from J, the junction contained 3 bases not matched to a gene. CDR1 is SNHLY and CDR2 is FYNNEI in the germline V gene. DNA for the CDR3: TGTGCCAGCAGTGAAGGGACAGGCTCTCAGCCCCAGCATTTT. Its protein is CASSEGTGSQPQHF.

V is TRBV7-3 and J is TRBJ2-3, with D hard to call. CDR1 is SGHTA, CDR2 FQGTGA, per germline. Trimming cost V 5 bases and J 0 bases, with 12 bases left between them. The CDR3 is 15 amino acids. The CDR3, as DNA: TGTGCCAGCAGCCCCAGTGGGCACAGCACAGATACGCAGTATTTT. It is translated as CASSPSGHSTDTQYF.

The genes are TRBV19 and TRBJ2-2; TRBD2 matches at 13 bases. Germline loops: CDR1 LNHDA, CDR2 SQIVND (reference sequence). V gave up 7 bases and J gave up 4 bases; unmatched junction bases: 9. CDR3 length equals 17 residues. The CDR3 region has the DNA TGTGCCAGTATAGGAACTAGCGGGGGGGCGGGCACCGGGGAGCTGTTTTTT. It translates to CASIGTSGGAGTGELFF. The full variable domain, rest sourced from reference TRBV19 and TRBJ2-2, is DGGITQSPKYLFRKEGQNVTLSCEQNLNHDAMYWYRQDPGQGLRLIYYSQIVNDFQKGDIAEGYSVSREKKESFPLTVTSAQKNPTAFYLCASIGTSGGAGTGELFFGEGSRLTVL.

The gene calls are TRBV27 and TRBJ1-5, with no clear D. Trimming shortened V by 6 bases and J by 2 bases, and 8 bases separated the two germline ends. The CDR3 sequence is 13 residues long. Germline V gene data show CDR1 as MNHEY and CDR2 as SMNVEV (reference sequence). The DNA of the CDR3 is TGTGCCAGCAGCTACGGGGGCAATCAGCCCCAGCATTTT. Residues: CASSYGGNQPQHF.

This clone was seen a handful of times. The CDR3 loop is CASSSRLNNEQFF. The CDR3 DNA follows: TGTGCCAGCAGCTCACGACTCAACAATGAGCAGTTCTTC. This chain links TRBV5-4 with TRBJ2-1; D is undetermined. Germline assignment: CDR1 SGHNT and CDR2 YYREEE (reference sequence). V lost 3 bases, J lost 5 bases, and 9 bases lay in between. CDR3 length equals 13 residues.

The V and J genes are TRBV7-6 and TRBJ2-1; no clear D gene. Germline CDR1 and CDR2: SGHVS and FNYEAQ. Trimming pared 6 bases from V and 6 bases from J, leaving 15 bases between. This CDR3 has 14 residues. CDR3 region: CASSLRVGSNEQFF. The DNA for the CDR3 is TGTGCCAGCAGTCTTAGAGTGGGGTCCAATGAGCAGTTCTTC. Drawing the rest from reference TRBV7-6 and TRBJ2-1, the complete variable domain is GAGVSQSPRYKVTKRGQDVALRCDPISGHVSLYWYRQALGQGPEFLTYFNYEAQQDKSGLPNDRFSAERPEGSISTLTIQRTEQRDSAMYRCASSLRVGSNEQFFGPGTRLTVL.

CDR3 residues: CASSPVGNTEAFF. CDR3 DNA sequence: TGTGCCAGCAGTCCGGTGGGAAACACTGAAGCTTTCTTT. J is TRBJ1-1 and V is TRBV5-4, with D hard to call. The CDR3 is made up of 13 amino acids. The V and J ends lost 5 bases and 2 bases respectively, with 10 bases between them. Germline loops: CDR1 SGHNT, CDR2 YYREEE (reference sequence).

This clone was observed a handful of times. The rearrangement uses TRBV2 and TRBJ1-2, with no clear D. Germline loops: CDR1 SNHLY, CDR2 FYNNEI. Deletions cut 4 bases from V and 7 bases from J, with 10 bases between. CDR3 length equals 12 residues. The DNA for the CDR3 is TGTGCCAGCAGTGTACTCGACCGTGGCTACACCTTC. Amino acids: CASSVLDRGYTF.

The CDR3 bases are TGTGCCAGCAGAGATCAGGGAGGCAATCAGCCCCAGCATTTT. This sequence encodes CASRDQGGNQPQHF. V and J are TRBV6-6 and TRBJ1-5; possible D gene TRBD1, 5 bases. V was cut by 6 bases and J by 2 bases, with 11 bases left in between. CDR1 and CDR2 (germline): MNHNY, SVGAGI (reference sequence). The CDR3 contains 14 residues.

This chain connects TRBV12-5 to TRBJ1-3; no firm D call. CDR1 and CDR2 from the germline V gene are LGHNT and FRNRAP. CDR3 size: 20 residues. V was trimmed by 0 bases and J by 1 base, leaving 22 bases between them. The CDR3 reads CASGLVLNGVPYRSGNTIYF. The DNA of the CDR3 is TGTGCTAGTGGTTTGGTACTTAACGGTGTCCCTTATAGATCTGGAAACACCATATATTTT.

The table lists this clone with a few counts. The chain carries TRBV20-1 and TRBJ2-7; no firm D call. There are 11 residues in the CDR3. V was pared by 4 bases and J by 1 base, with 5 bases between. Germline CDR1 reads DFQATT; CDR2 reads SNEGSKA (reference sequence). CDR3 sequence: CSAISSYEQYF. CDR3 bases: TGCAGTGCTATCAGTTCCTACGAGCAGTACTTC.

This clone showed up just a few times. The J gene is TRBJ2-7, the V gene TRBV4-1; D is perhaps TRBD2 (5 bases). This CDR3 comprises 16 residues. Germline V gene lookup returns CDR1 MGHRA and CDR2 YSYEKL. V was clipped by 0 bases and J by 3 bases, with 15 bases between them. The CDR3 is CASSQDFPGNGYEQYF. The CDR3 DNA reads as TGCGCCAGCAGCCAAGACTTCCCGGGGAACGGCTACGAGCAGTACTTC.

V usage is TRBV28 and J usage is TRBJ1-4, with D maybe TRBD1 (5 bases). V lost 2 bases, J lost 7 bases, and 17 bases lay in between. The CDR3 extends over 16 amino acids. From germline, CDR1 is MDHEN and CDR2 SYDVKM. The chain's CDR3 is CASSLTRRASGEKLFF. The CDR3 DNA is TGTGCCAGCAGTTTAACACGCAGGGCATCGGGTGAAAAACTGTTTTTT.

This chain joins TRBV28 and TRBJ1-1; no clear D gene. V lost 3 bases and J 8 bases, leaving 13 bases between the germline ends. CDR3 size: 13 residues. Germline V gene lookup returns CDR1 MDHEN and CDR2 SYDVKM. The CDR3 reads CASSFWRQGEAFF. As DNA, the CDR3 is TGTGCCAGCAGTTTTTGGCGGCAAGGAGAAGCTTTCTTT.

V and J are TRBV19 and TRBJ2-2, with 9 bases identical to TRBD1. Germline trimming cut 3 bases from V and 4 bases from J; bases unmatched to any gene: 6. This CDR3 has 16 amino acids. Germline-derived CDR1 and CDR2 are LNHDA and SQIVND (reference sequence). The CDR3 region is CASSMGQGSGTGELFF. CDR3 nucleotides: TGTGCCAGTAGTATGGGACAGGGTTCGGGCACCGGGGAGCTGTTTTTT.

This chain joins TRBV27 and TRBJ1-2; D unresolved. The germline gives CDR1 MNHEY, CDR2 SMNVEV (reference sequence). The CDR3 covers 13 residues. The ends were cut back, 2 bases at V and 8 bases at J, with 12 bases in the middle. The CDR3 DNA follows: TGTGCCAGCAGTTTAGGGCAGGCATACGGCTACACCTTC. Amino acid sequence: CASSLGQAYGYTF.

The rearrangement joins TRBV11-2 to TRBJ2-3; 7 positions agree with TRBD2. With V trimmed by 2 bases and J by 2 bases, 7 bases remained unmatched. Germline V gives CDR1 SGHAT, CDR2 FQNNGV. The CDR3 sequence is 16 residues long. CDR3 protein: CASSLMASGITDTQYF. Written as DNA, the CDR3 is TGTGCCAGCAGCTTAATGGCTAGCGGAATCACAGATACGCAGTATTTT.

The CDR3 region has the DNA TGTGCCTGGAGTCCGGGGGCAGCCAAAAACATTCAGTACTTC. Amino acid sequence: CAWSPGAAKNIQYF. V and J are TRBV30 and TRBJ2-4; either TRBD1 or TRBD2 may fit D (6 bases each). Germline V gives CDR1 GTSNPN, CDR2 SVGIG (reference sequence). CDR3 size: 14 residues. V lost 2 bases and J 0 bases, leaving 8 bases between the germline ends.

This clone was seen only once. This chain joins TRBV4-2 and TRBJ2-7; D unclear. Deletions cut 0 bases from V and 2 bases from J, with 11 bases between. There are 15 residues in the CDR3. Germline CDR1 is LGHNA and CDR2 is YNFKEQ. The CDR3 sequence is CASSQDGPGPYEQYF. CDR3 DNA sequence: TGTGCCAGCAGCCAAGATGGCCCAGGACCCTACGAGCAGTACTTC.

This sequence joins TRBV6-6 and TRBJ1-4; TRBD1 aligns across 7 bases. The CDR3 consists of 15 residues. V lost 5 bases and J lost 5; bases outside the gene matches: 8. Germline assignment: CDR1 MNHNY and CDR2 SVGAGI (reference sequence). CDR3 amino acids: CASSPLGTENEKLFF. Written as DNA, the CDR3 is TGTGCCAGCAGTCCTCTGGGGACAGAGAATGAAAAACTGTTTTTT.

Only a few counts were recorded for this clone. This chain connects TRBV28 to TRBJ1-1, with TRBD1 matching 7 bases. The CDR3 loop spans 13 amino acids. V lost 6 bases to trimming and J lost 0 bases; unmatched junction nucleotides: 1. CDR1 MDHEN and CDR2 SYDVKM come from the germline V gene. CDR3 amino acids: CASRGQMNTEAFF. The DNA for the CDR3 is TGTGCCAGCAGGGGACAGATGAACACTGAAGCTTTCTTT.

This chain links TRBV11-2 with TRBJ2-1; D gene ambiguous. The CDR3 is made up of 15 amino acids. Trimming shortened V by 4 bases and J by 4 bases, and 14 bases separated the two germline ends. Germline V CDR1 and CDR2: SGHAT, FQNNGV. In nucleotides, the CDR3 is TGTGCCAGCAGCTCCTATCCCCACGGTTACAATGAGCAGTTCTTC. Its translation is CASSSYPHGYNEQFF. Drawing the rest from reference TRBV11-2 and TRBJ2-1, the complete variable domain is EAGVAQSPRYKIIEKRQSVAFWCNPISGHATLYWYQQILGQGPKLLIQFQNNGVVDDSQLPKDRFSAERLKGVDSTLKIQPAKLEDSAVYLCASSSYPHGYNEQFFGPGTRLTVL.

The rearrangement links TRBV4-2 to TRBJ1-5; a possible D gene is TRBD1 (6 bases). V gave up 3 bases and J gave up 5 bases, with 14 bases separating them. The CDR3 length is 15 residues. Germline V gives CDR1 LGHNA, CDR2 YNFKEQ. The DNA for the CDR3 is TGTGCCAGCAGCCAGGCCACGGGGGCGGATCAGCCCCAGCATTTT. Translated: CASSQATGADQPQHF.

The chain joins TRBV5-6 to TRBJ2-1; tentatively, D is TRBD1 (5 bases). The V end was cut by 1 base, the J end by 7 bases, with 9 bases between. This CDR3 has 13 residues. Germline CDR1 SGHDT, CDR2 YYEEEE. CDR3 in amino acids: CASSLYSGNEQFF. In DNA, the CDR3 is TGTGCCAGCAGCTTGTACTCAGGGAATGAGCAGTTCTTC.

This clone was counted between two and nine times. Here the CDR3 DNA reads TGCTCTACGTCCGGGACAGGGACCGGTCTAAACTATGGCTACACCTTC. Translated: CSTSGTGTGLNYGYTF. This chain joins TRBV29-1 and TRBJ1-2, with TRBD1 matching over 9 bases. Germline V lookup: CDR1 SQVTM, CDR2 ANQGSEA. The CDR3 extends over 16 amino acids. The full variable domain, completed using reference TRBV29-1 and TRBJ1-2, is SAVISQKPSRDICQRGTSLTIQCQVDSQVTMMFWYRQQPGQSLTLIATANQGSEATYESGFVIDKFPISRPNLTFSTLTVSNMSPEDSSIYLCSTSGTGTGLNYGYTFGSGTRLTVV.

DNA of the CDR3: TGTGCCAGCAGTTCACTCCCGGGGGCTGAAGCTTTCTTT. As protein: CASSSLPGAEAFF. J is TRBJ1-1 and V is TRBV28; tentatively, D is TRBD1 (5 bases). V lost 4 bases, J lost 6 bases, and 12 bases lay in between. The CDR3 has 13 residues. The germline V gene encodes CDR1 MDHEN and CDR2 SYDVKM.

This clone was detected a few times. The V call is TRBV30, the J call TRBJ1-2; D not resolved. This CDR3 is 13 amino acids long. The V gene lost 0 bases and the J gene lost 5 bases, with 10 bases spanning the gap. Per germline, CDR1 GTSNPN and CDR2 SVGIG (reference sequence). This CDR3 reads CAWSVPGSYGYTF. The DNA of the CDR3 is TGTGCCTGGAGTGTACCGGGCAGTTATGGCTACACCTTC.

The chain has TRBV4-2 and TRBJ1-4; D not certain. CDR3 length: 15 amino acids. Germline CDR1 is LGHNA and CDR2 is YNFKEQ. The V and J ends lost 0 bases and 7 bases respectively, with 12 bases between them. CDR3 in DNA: TGTGCCAGCAGCCAAGATCAGTGGCAGGTTGAAAAACTGTTTTTT. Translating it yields CASSQDQWQVEKLFF.

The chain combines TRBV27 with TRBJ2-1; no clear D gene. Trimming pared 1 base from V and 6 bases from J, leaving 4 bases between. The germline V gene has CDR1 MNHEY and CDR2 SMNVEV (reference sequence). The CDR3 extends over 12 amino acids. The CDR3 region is CASSLYPNEQFF. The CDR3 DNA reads TGTGCCAGCAGTTTATATCCCAATGAGCAGTTCTTC.

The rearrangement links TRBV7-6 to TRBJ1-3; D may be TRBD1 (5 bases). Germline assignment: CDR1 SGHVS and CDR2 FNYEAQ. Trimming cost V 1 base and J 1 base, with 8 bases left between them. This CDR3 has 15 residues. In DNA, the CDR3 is TGTGCCAGCAGCTTAGGAGGGGTTTCTGGAAACACCATATATTTT. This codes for CASSLGGVSGNTIYF.